The rows below give T cell receptor beta chains drawn from one sample of a study of beta chain features in type 1 diabetes. Measured with immunoSEQ multiplex PCR; TCRdb has only the in-frame clones, and not every one. The sample lists 300,000 to 400,000 clones; around 9.7% were seen once. The material sequenced was central memory CD4+ T cells from blood. Receptors were obtained from a young man with type 1 diabetes. Each CDR3 is given with its conserved first and last residue. The order of the fields is CDR3 length, J gene, clone size, D gene, V gene, CDR3 DNA, CDR3 protein. The D gene is left open where the match is weak. Clone size is not always given. Where it is, it says once, few, many or a class for expanded clones.

>14|TRBJ2-5|NA|TRBD2|TRBV6-5
TGTGCCAGCAGATCCCCGGGGGGGCGAGAGACCCAGTACTTC
CASRSPGGRETQYF
>13|TRBJ2-3|few|TRBD2|TRBV29-1
TGCAGCGCGGAGCGGGGGGCCGCGGATACGCAGTATTTT
CSAERGAADTQYF
>15|TRBJ1-2|few|TRBD1|TRBV5-1
TGCGCCAGCAGCCTGGGGACAGAAGCTAACTATGGCTACACCTTC
CASSLGTEANYGYTF
>15|TRBJ2-7|NA|TRBD2|TRBV6-5
TGTGCCAGCAAACCGGGACTAGGAGCCCCCTACGAGCAGTACTTC
CASKPGLGAPYEQYF
>17|TRBJ1-2|NA|NA|TRBV19
TGTGCCAGTAGTATGCCCGGGTCGGAGACCAAAAACTATGGCTACACCTTC
CASSMPGSETKNYGYTF
>14|TRBJ2-4|few|NA|TRBV6-5
TGTGCCAGCAGTTCCCTAGCTAGAGGAAACATTCAGTACTTC
CASSSLARGNIQYF
>13|TRBJ2-7|few|TRBD1|TRBV2
TGTGCCAACCGACAGGGGGAATTTGACGAGCAGTACTTC
CANRQGEFDEQYF
>13|TRBJ2-5|NA|NA|TRBV14
TGTGCCAGCAGCCAAGATGGCGGGGAGACCCAGTACTTC
CASSQDGGETQYF
>16|TRBJ2-1|NA|NA|TRBV5-1
TGCGCCAGCAGCTTGGGGCTTGGGGGCGCCTACAATGAGCAGTTCTTC
CASSLGLGGAYNEQFF
>13|TRBJ1-6|few|TRBD1|TRBV2
TGTGCCAGCAGACAGGGGAGGTATTCACCCCTCCACTTT
CASRQGRYSPLHF
>14|TRBJ2-1|NA|NA|TRBV9
TGTGCCAGCAGCGTAGGCCACGATTCTGGTGAGCAGTTCTTC
CASSVGHDSGEQFF
>14|TRBJ2-5|NA|NA|TRBV4-3
TGCGCCAGCAGCCAGCTAGCGAACCAAGAGACCCAGTACTTC
CASSQLANQETQYF
>11|TRBJ1-5|few|TRBD1|TRBV30
TGTGCCTGGGGACAGGGCCAGCCCCAGCATTTT
CAWGQGQPQHF
>14|TRBJ2-1|few|NA|TRBV6-1
TGTGCCAGCACTCCCCAAGGGGGTTACAATGAGCAGTTCTTC
CASTPQGGYNEQFF
>11|TRBJ2-1|NA|NA|TRBV2
TGTGCCGGCTCAGAGGTTGGGGAGCAGTTCTTC
CAGSEVGEQFF
>14|TRBJ1-6|few|NA|TRBV4-1
TGCGCCAGCAGCCAAGGGACCGATAATTCACCCCTCCACTTT
CASSQGTDNSPLHF
>17|TRBJ2-5|few|NA|TRBV18
TGTGCCAGCTCACGCCCCCCCCGGGGGTTTGTCGAAGAGACCCAGTACTTC
CASSRPPRGFVEETQYF
>11|TRBJ2-1|NA|NA|TRBV20-1
TGCAGTGCTAGTAACACCAATGAGCAGTTCTTC
CSASNTNEQFF
>15|TRBJ2-1|few|TRBD1|TRBV10-3
TGTGCCATCAGTGAGGGCAGGGGGCTAGGATATGAGCAGTTCTTC
CAISEGRGLGYEQFF
>14|TRBJ2-3|NA|NA|TRBV13
TGTGCCAGCAGCTCCGGACCTTCCACAGATACGCAGTATTTT
CASSSGPSTDTQYF
>15|TRBJ2-7|many|TRBD1|TRBV7-9
TGTGCCAGCAGCCGAGCCGGGACAGGGACCTACGAGCAGTACTTC
CASSRAGTGTYEQYF
>15|TRBJ2-5|few|NA|TRBV7-2
TGTGCCAGCAGCTATGTGGGGGGCCATCAAGAGACCCAGTACTTC
CASSYVGGHQETQYF
>14|TRBJ2-7|NA|NA|TRBV9
TGTGCCAGCAGCGTAGGGACCGCAAAGTACGAGCAGTACTTC
CASSVGTAKYEQYF
>13|TRBJ2-3|NA|NA|TRBV5-4
TGTGCCAGCAGCTTGGGAAAGGGGGATACGCAGTATTTT
CASSLGKGDTQYF
>16|TRBJ2-1|few|NA|TRBV5-1
TGCGCCAGCAGCTTGGGGACTCGTTCGTCCTACAATGAGCAGTTCTTC
CASSLGTRSSYNEQFF
>13|TRBJ1-1|many|NA|TRBV11-2
TGTGCCAGCAGCGTGGACAGGAACACTGAAGCTTTCTTT
CASSVDRNTEAFF
>13|TRBJ2-5|many|NA|TRBV7-9
TGTGCCAGCACCTACCCACCAGAGGAGACCCAGTACTTC
CASTYPPEETQYF
>13|TRBJ2-1|NA|NA|TRBV2
TGTGCCAGCAGGACGGGACGAAACAATGAGCAGTTCTTC
CASRTGRNNEQFF
>14|TRBJ1-2|NA|NA|TRBV2
TGTGCCAGCAGTGAAGATCGGGGTAACTATGGCTACACCTTC
CASSEDRGNYGYTF
>11|TRBJ2-5|many|NA|TRBV29-1
TGCAGCGCCCTAGTCGAGGGGACCCAGTACTTC
CSALVEGTQYF
>15|TRBJ1-1|NA|NA|TRBV5-1
TGCGCCAGCAGCGGTGGGACGAGGGGCGACACTGAAGCTTTCTTT
CASSGGTRGDTEAFF
>14|TRBJ1-1|NA|TRBD1|TRBV6-5
TGTGCCAGCAGTCCCGGGACAGGGATCACTGAAGCTTTCTTT
CASSPGTGITEAFF
>17|TRBJ1-2|NA|TRBD1|TRBV5-5
TGTGCCAGCAGCTTGGGGACAGGGGCTTCGACTAACTATGGCTACACCTTC
CASSLGTGASTNYGYTF
>16|TRBJ1-4|few|NA|TRBV4-1
TGCGCCAGCAGCCAAGATGCCAGGGGAGGGCGTGAAAAACTGTTTTTT
CASSQDARGGREKLFF
>15|TRBJ2-7|few|TRBD1|TRBV7-2
TGTGCCAGCAGCTCCGGGACAGACTTATCCCCAACGCAGTACTTC
CASSSGTDLSPTQYF
>17|TRBJ1-4|NA|NA|TRBV4-3
TGCGCCAGCAGCCAAGAGCTGGGGGTATACACCGATGAAAAACTGTTTTTT
CASSQELGVYTDEKLFF
>15|TRBJ2-7|NA|TRBD2|TRBV29-1
TGCAGCGTCAAAGGACTAGCGGATAACTCCTACGAGCAGTACTTC
CSVKGLADNSYEQYF
>15|TRBJ1-6|few|NA|TRBV4-3
TGCGCCAGCAGCCAAGATTGGGGAGTAAATTCACCCCTCCACTTT
CASSQDWGVNSPLHF
>13|TRBJ2-7|few|NA|TRBV7-9
TGTGCCAGCAGCTTATCCCTCCTGCTCGAGCAGTACTTC
CASSLSLLLEQYF
>14|TRBJ2-7|few|TRBD1|TRBV5-1
TGCGCCAGCAGCTTGGGGACAGGGTACTACGAGCAGTACTTC
CASSLGTGYYEQYF
>15|TRBJ1-1|few|TRBD1|TRBV10-3
TGTGCCATCAGTGAGAGGCAGGGGGCGGTCACTGAAGCTTTCTTT
CAISERQGAVTEAFF
>17|TRBJ1-4|NA|TRBD1|TRBV23-1
TGCGCCAGCAGTCAATACACTCTCGACAGGGGCGTCGGGGGACTGTTTTTT
CASSQYTLDRGVGGLFF
>15|TRBJ2-3|few|NA|TRBV7-2
TGTGCCAGCAGCCCTGGATGGGGGAACCTCGATACGCAGTATTTT
CASSPGWGNLDTQYF
>14|TRBJ2-7|NA|NA|TRBV5-5
TGTGCCAGCAGCTTGCAGGGGATTACCTACGAGCAGTACTTC
CASSLQGITYEQYF
>11|TRBJ1-1|NA|NA|TRBV30
TGTGCCTGGAGTGATCGAGGTGAAGCTTTCTTT
CAWSDRGEAFF
>14|TRBJ1-3|NA|NA|TRBV28
TGTGCCAGCAGCGCGAGCTCCTCTGGAAACACCATATATTTT
CASSASSSGNTIYF
>13|TRBJ2-5|few|TRBD2|TRBV5-1
TGCGCCAGCACTAGCGGCAACCAAGAGACCCAGTACTTC
CASTSGNQETQYF
>12|TRBJ1-5|NA|NA|TRBV6-5
TGTGCCAGCAGCCAGGGCGATCAGCCCCAGCATTTT
CASSQGDQPQHF
>15|TRBJ2-5|few|TRBD1|TRBV7-6
TGTGCCAGCGGGACTGTGACAGGGGGTGTCGGGTCCCAGTACTTC
CASGTVTGGVGSQYF
>14|TRBJ2-5|few|NA|TRBV28
TGTGCCAGCAGGGGGGTTGTCATCGGAGAGACCCAGTACTTC
CASRGVVIGETQYF
>13|TRBJ2-7|NA|NA|TRBV7-2
TGTGCCAGCAGCTCGGGGTCCCTCTACGAGCAGTACTTC
CASSSGSLYEQYF
>14|TRBJ2-2|few|NA|TRBV4-3
TGCGCCAGCAGCCAAGGGCCCCTCACCGGGGAGCTGTTTTTT
CASSQGPLTGELFF
>10|TRBJ1-4|many|NA|TRBV28
TGTGCCAGCAGTGGAATAAGGGTGTTTTTT
CASSGIRVFF